These T cell receptor beta chains were read from a single sample in a study of cytomegalovirus exposure and HLA in healthy donors. Method: immunoSEQ multiplex PCR; TCRdb's copy keeps in-frame clones and lacks some. The sample includes 210,000 or so clones, less than 85% seen only once; the top ten take 0.55% to 0.75%. Specimen: PBMCs. All receptors come from a man aged 18-30 years in good health and CMV-seronegative. Both conserved end residues are part of each CDR3. D genes are given only for firm matches. A clone size is listed for some rows: how often the clone was seen (once, few, many), or a class if it is expanded.

D gene | clone size | J gene | V gene | CDR3 protein | CDR3 DNA
- | once | TRBJ1-6 | TRBV6-5 | CASSIDWGRNSPLHF | TGTGCCAGCAGCATCGATTGGGGGAGGAATTCACCCCTCCACTTT
- | few | TRBJ2-7 | TRBV27 | CASSLLSGTPYEQYF | TGTGCCAGCAGTTTGCTCAGCGGAACCCCCTACGAGCAGTACTTC
- | - | TRBJ2-2 | TRBV4-1 | CASSQHAEGGELFF | TGCGCCAGCAGCCAACACGCGGAAGGAGGGGAGCTGTTTTTT
- | - | TRBJ1-5 | TRBV19 | CASSMQGGSYQPQHF | TGTGCCAGTAGTATGCAGGGCGGTTCTTATCAGCCCCAGCATTTT
- | - | TRBJ1-1 | TRBV2 | CASSEIPTGEAFF | TGTGCCAGCAGTGAAATACCCACGGGTGAGGCTTTCTTT
- | - | TRBJ2-3 | TRBV9 | CASSARRATGDRHTRSTDTQYF | TGTGCCAGCAGCGCGCGGAGGGCAACCGGGGACCGTCATACGAGGAGCACAGATACGCAGTATTTT
- | - | TRBJ2-7 | TRBV5-1 | CASSLARQTSYEQYF | TGCGCCAGCAGCTTGGCCCGACAGACCTCCTACGAGCAGTACTTC
- | once | TRBJ1-1 | TRBV2 | CASEGVGNTEAFF | TGTGCCAGCGAGGGGGTCGGGAACACTGAAGCTTTCTTT
- | - | TRBJ1-1 | TRBV7-3 | CASSLTGGTEAFF | TGTGCCAGCAGCTTAACGGGGGGGACTGAAGCTTTCTTT
TRBD2 | - | TRBJ2-1 | TRBV28 | CASSSSGLAGGFTNEQFF | TGTGCCAGCAGTTCGTCGGGACTAGCGGGAGGGTTTACCAATGAGCAGTTCTTC
- | once | TRBJ1-1 | TRBV5-4 | CASSLEFSYTEAFF | TGTGCCAGCAGCTTGGAATTTAGCTACACTGAAGCTTTCTTT
TRBD2 | - | TRBJ2-2 | TRBV7-3 | CASSLLAGDTGELFF | TGTGCCAGCAGCTTACTAGCGGGAGACACCGGGGAGCTGTTTTTT
TRBD1 | few | TRBJ2-1 | TRBV6-1 | CASSWGQVSYNEQFF | TGTGCCAGCAGCTGGGGACAGGTCTCCTACAATGAGCAGTTCTTC
TRBD1 | - | TRBJ1-1 | TRBV18 | CASSPLEGATEAFF | TGTGCCAGCTCACCACTTGAGGGGGCCACTGAAGCTTTCTTT
- | - | TRBJ1-1 | TRBV6-5 | CASSYSGGTEAFF | TGTGCCAGCAGTTACTCGGGGGGCACTGAAGCTTTCTTT
- | - | TRBJ1-2 | TRBV11-2 | CASSPGHTANYGYTF | TGTGCCAGCAGCCCTGGACACACAGCTAACTATGGCTACACCTTC
- | - | TRBJ2-6 | TRBV15 | CATSHLGTGANVLTF | TGTGCCACCAGCCACTTGGGGACAGGGGCCAACGTCCTGACTTTC
- | - | TRBJ1-1 | TRBV5-1 | CASSLAGFMNTEAFF | TGCGCCAGCAGCTTGGCCGGGTTCATGAACACTGAAGCTTTCTTT
- | - | TRBJ1-1 | TRBV2 | CASSLQGGNEAFF | TGTGCCAGCAGCTTACAAGGGGGAAATGAAGCTTTCTTT
- | few | TRBJ2-7 | TRBV5-1 | CASAWRGAGGEQYF | TGCGCCAGCGCATGGCGAGGAGCCGGGGGAGAGCAGTACTTC
- | - | TRBJ1-1 | TRBV27 | CASRRQAGTEAFF | TGTGCCAGCAGAAGACAGGCGGGCACTGAAGCTTTCTTT
- | once | TRBJ1-1 | TRBV27 | CASSLTSNTEAFF | TGTGCCAGCAGTTTAACTTCGAACACTGAAGCTTTCTTT
- | - | TRBJ2-3 | TRBV28 | CASSTRLEADTQYF | TGTGCCAGCAGCACCCGACTGGAGGCAGATACGCAGTATTTT
TRBD2 | - | TRBJ2-7 | TRBV7-6 | CASSSTSGNLDEQYF | TGTGCCAGCAGCTCAACTAGCGGGAACTTGGACGAGCAGTACTTC
TRBD1 | - | TRBJ2-2 | TRBV2 | CASSLTGMNTGELFF | TGTGCCAGCAGCCTGACAGGGATGAACACCGGGGAGCTGTTTTTT
- | - | TRBJ1-1 | TRBV29-1 | CSVDSGNRAFF | TGCAGCGTTGATTCAGGGAATAGGGCTTTCTTT
TRBD1 | - | TRBJ1-5 | TRBV19 | CASSTGGGGNQPQHF | TGTGCCAGTAGCACAGGGGGCGGGGGCAATCAGCCCCAGCATTTT
- | few | TRBJ1-3 | TRBV6-6 | CASSSGQVSANTIYF | TGTGCCAGCAGTTCGGGACAAGTATCGGCAAACACCATATATTTT
- | - | TRBJ2-2 | TRBV29-1 | CSVESGSGELFF | TGCAGCGTTGAATCCGGGTCCGGGGAGCTGTTTTTT
TRBD2 | few | TRBJ2-2 | TRBV30 | CAWSDSGRATGELFF | TGTGCCTGGAGTGATAGCGGGAGGGCCACCGGGGAGCTGTTTTTT
- | - | TRBJ2-1 | TRBV7-3 | CASSLGGGPYNEQFF | TGTGCCAGCAGCCTCGGGGGAGGTCCCTACAATGAGCAGTTCTTC
TRBD1 | few | TRBJ2-3 | TRBV6-5 | CASSSTGWADTQYF | TGTGCCAGCAGTTCGACAGGGTGGGCAGATACGCAGTATTTT
- | once | TRBJ2-1 | TRBV25-1 | CASRPTIGGDEQFF | TGTGCCAGCAGACCGACCATTGGGGGCGATGAGCAGTTCTTC
- | once | TRBJ2-1 | TRBV2 | CASSEDGAGNEQFF | TGTGCCAGCAGTGAAGATGGAGCTGGCAATGAGCAGTTCTTC
- | - | TRBJ2-7 | TRBV18 | CASSPGASVHEQYF | TGTGCCAGCTCACCGGGCGCTAGCGTCCACGAGCAGTACTTC
- | once | TRBJ2-7 | TRBV7-9 | CASSLPGAYEQYF | TGTGCCAGCAGCTTACCAGGGGCCTACGAGCAGTACTTC
TRBD1 | - | TRBJ1-1 | TRBV7-9 | CASSSLEGATEAFF | TGTGCCAGCAGCTCCCTCGAGGGGGCGACTGAAGCTTTCTTT
TRBD1 | - | TRBJ2-3 | TRBV7-8 | CASSLGSQGVTDTQYF | TGTGCCAGCAGCTTAGGCTCCCAGGGGGTTACAGATACGCAGTATTTT
TRBD2 | - | TRBJ2-7 | TRBV28 | CASRWREGVEQYF | TGTGCCAGCCGTTGGCGGGAGGGGGTCGAGCAGTACTTC
- | - | TRBJ2-5 | TRBV28 | CASSLRQETQYF | TGTGCCAGCAGTTTACGGCAAGAGACCCAGTACTTC
- | few | TRBJ1-6 | TRBV13 | CASSASGTRSSYNSPLHF | TGTGCCAGCAGCGCGTCCGGAACAAGGAGCTCCTATAATTCACCCCTCCACTTT
TRBD1 | - | TRBJ2-5 | TRBV27 | CASSLFRGETQYF | TGTGCCAGCAGTTTATTCAGGGGGGAGACCCAGTACTTC
TRBD2 | - | TRBJ2-5 | TRBV7-7 | CASSLGTSGPGGTQYF | TGTGCTAGCAGCTTAGGGACTAGCGGGCCGGGAGGGACCCAGTACTTC
- | - | TRBJ1-1 | TRBV19 | CASSIVLVQGKVEAEAFF | TGTGCCAGTAGTATAGTTTTAGTCCAGGGGAAGGTTGAGGCTGAAGCTTTCTTT
TRBD1 | - | TRBJ1-3 | TRBV5-1 | CASSGGDRASGNTIYF | TGCGCCAGCAGCGGGGGGGACAGGGCCTCTGGAAACACCATATATTTT
- | - | TRBJ1-1 | TRBV29-1 | CSVEDSYIVEAFF | TGCAGCGTTGAAGATAGTTATATAGTAGAAGCTTTCTTT
TRBD1 | - | TRBJ2-3 | TRBV18 | CASSPGTGHGDTQYF | TGTGCCAGCTCACCGGGGACAGGGCACGGAGATACGCAGTATTTT
- | once | TRBJ1-2 | TRBV5-6 | CASSPPGGHYGYTF | TGTGCCAGCAGCCCCCCGGGGGGCCACTATGGCTACACCTTC
- | - | TRBJ1-6 | TRBV30 | CAWAGGINSPLHF | TGTGCCTGGGCCGGGGGAATTAATTCACCCCTCCACTTT
- | - | TRBJ1-2 | TRBV28 | CASSSASVYGYTF | TGTGCCAGCAGTTCGGCCAGCGTCTATGGCTACACCTTC
- | few | TRBJ2-7 | TRBV14 | CASSQEAGGTYEQYF | TGTGCCAGCAGCCAAGAGGCCGGGGGAACCTACGAGCAGTACTTC
TRBD1 | - | TRBJ1-4 | TRBV5-1 | CASKDRGELHEKLFF | TGCGCCAGCAAGGACAGGGGGGAACTGCATGAAAAACTGTTTTTT
- | once | TRBJ2-4 | TRBV6-1 | CASRVQELAKNIQYF | TGTGCCAGCAGGGTACAGGAGCTAGCCAAAAACATTCAGTACTTC